Listed below are T cell receptor beta chains from one sample, sequenced in a study of cytomegalovirus exposure and HLA in healthy donors. Data came from immunoSEQ multiplex PCR; TCRdb stores just in-frame clones and leaves some out. The sample records about 57,000 clones, over 75% being singletons. The sequenced material came from PBMCs. These TCRs come from a male donor in good health and CMV-seronegative. Each CDR3 is given with its conserved first and last residue. The D gene is left open where the match is weak. For some rows the clone size is stated as once, few or many, or as a class when expanded; others skip it.

cdr3_nt cdr3_aa cdr3_length v_call d_call clone_size j_call
TGTGCCAGTAGTATAGGGGGCCCAGACTACGAGCAGTACTTC CASSIGGPDYEQYF 14 TRBV19 NA few TRBJ2-7
TGCGCCAGCAGCCAAAGAGCCGAATACGAGCAGTACTTC CASSQRAEYEQYF 13 TRBV4-3 NA NA TRBJ2-7
TGTGCCAGCTCACCGGCGGAGATGGTTACTGAAGCTTTCTTT CASSPAEMVTEAFF 14 TRBV18 NA NA TRBJ1-1
TGTGCCTGGAGCAGACAGGGGACAAGCACCGGGGAGCTGTTTTTT CAWSRQGTSTGELFF 15 TRBV30 TRBD1 NA TRBJ2-2
TGTGCCAGCAGCTTAGTCGTGGCGGTAAACTATGGCTACACCTTC CASSLVVAVNYGYTF 15 TRBV7-2 NA NA TRBJ1-2
TGTGCCAGCAGCGTACCAGGGTACAATGAGCAGTTCTTC CASSVPGYNEQFF 13 TRBV9 NA few TRBJ2-1
TGTGCCTGGAGTGTACGGACAGGGAGCTACGAGCAGTACTTC CAWSVRTGSYEQYF 14 TRBV30 TRBD1 once TRBJ2-7
TGCGCCAGCAGCTTGGCCTACCCGGGGGGTGAAGCTTTCTTT CASSLAYPGGEAFF 14 TRBV5-1 NA NA TRBJ1-1
TGTGCCAGCAGCCGGGACAGTGAAGCTTTCTTT CASSRDSEAFF 11 TRBV2 TRBD1 NA TRBJ1-1
TGTGCCAGCAGTTACTCGAGCAGGGGAACTGAAGCTTTCTTT CASSYSSRGTEAFF 14 TRBV6-6 NA NA TRBJ1-1
TGTGCCACAACGGAGCTACTATCTATCTATGGCTACACCTTC CATTELLSIYGYTF 14 TRBV6-1 NA once TRBJ1-2
TGTGCCAGCAGCTTACCCGCGGGGGGTTACAATGAGCAGTTCTTC CASSLPAGGYNEQFF 15 TRBV7-3 TRBD2 NA TRBJ2-1
TGTGCCAGCAGCACGGACAGGGTTAGCAATCAGCCCCAGCATTTT CASSTDRVSNQPQHF 15 TRBV7-8 TRBD1 NA TRBJ1-5
TGTGCCAGCAGTTACCGAGGGACTAGCACAAATGAGCAGTTCTTC CASSYRGTSTNEQFF 15 TRBV6-5 TRBD2 NA TRBJ2-1
TGTGCCAGCAGCTTATTTGCGGATTCACCCCTCCACTTT CASSLFADSPLHF 13 TRBV7-9 NA NA TRBJ1-6
TGCGCCAGCAGCCTACGGACAGGGGAAGAGGAGCAGTACTTC CASSLRTGEEEQYF 14 TRBV4-1 TRBD1 few TRBJ2-7
TGTGCCAGCAGTGAAGTGGGTCAGGTTGGCACTGAAGCTTTCTTT CASSEVGQVGTEAFF 15 TRBV2 NA NA TRBJ1-1
TGTGCCAGCAGCTTACCACAGGGGGCGAACTATGGCTACACCTTC CASSLPQGANYGYTF 15 TRBV5-6 TRBD1 NA TRBJ1-2
TGCGCCAGCAGCTTGGTACCGGGACTAGAGAGCACAGATACGCAGTATTTT CASSLVPGLESTDTQYF 17 TRBV5-1 TRBD2 NA TRBJ2-3
TGTGCCAGCAGTTACCCAGGGGGCTCCTACAATGAGCAGTTCTTC CASSYPGGSYNEQFF 15 TRBV6-5 TRBD1 NA TRBJ2-1
TGCGCCAGCAGCCCCACGCTAGCGGAGGCCTACGAGCAGTACTTC CASSPTLAEAYEQYF 15 TRBV4-1 TRBD2 few TRBJ2-7
TGTGCCAGCAGTTACCCCTGGGAGGGAAAGAACACTGAAGCTTTCTTT CASSYPWEGKNTEAFF 16 TRBV6-6 NA few TRBJ1-1
TGTGCCAGCAGCTTAAAACCCGCCGGGACAGTCTATGGCTACACCTTC CASSLKPAGTVYGYTF 16 TRBV7-2 TRBD1 NA TRBJ1-2
TGTGCCAGCAGCTTCGGGACAGGGGTTTATGGCTACACCTTC CASSFGTGVYGYTF 14 TRBV7-9 TRBD1 few TRBJ1-2
TGTGCCAGCAGTTTTCCCCTGGGGCGCGCTGGCTACACCTTC CASSFPLGRAGYTF 14 TRBV28 NA once TRBJ1-2
TGTGCCAGTAGTATCCCCCCGGGGAACTATGGCTACACCTTC CASSIPPGNYGYTF 14 TRBV19 NA once TRBJ1-2
TGTGCCAGTAGTACCGGACTAGCGGGTAGCACAGATACGCAGTATTTT CASSTGLAGSTDTQYF 16 TRBV19 TRBD2 NA TRBJ2-3
TGTGCCAGCAGCGGTCTACTAGCGAAGGAGCAGTTCTTC CASSGLLAKEQFF 13 TRBV9 TRBD2 NA TRBJ2-1
TGTGCCAGTAGTCTGCCGACAGGGGAGGGAACAACTAATGAAAAACTGTTTTTT CASSLPTGEGTTNEKLFF 18 TRBV19 TRBD1 few TRBJ1-4